Each of the 21 T cell receptor beta chains below was sequenced from the same sample in a study of a mutant IDH1 vaccine in newly diagnosed glioma. Here immunoSEQ multiplex PCR was the method, and the copy in TCRdb shows in-frame clones only, minus some. The sample includes some 50,000 clones, around 94% of them seen just once. Antigens for these TCRs are unknown. Described time point: week 35, safety follow-up. Each vaccine dose was 300 ug of mutant IDH1 20-mer peptide, with topical imiquimod. The input for sequencing was PBMCs, taken from a glioma patient whose treatment included an IDH1 peptide vaccine. Receptor source: a man aged 50 or older with glioma.

The chain recombines TRBV4-3 with TRBJ1-5; D is undetermined. Deletions cut 0 bases from V and 6 bases from J, with 12 bases between. Germline-derived CDR1 and CDR2 are LGHNA and YSLEER. This CDR3 has 15 amino acids. The CDR3 loop is CASSQDVDGVQPQHF. The DNA for the CDR3 is TGCGCCAGCAGCCAAGATGTAGACGGCGTTCAGCCCCAGCATTTT.

The chain links TRBV28 to TRBJ2-7; 9 positions agree with TRBD2. The CDR3 extends over 14 amino acids. Germline loops: CDR1 MDHEN, CDR2 SYDVKM. Trimming removed 8 bases from V and 6 bases from J; junction bases left unmatched: 11. Here the CDR3 reads CASGFPSGASEQYF. The CDR3, as DNA: TGTGCCAGCGGCTTCCCTAGCGGGGCTTCCGAGCAGTACTTC.

This chain links TRBV4-3 with TRBJ2-2; D is unclear. The CDR3 extends over 20 amino acids. Trimming stripped 0 bases from V and 0 bases from J, with 20 bases between. Germline V gene lookup returns CDR1 LGHNA and CDR2 YSLEER. The CDR3 nucleotides read TGCGCCAGCAGCCAAGACGGCGAACAGAGTCTTTCCCCGAACACCGGGGAGCTGTTTTTT. Protein product: CASSQDGEQSLSPNTGELFF.

The V and J genes are TRBV9 and TRBJ1-2; weak D call: TRBD1 (6 bases). The CDR3 contains 14 residues. V gave up 7 bases and J gave up 7 bases, with 20 bases separating them. Germline CDR1 SGDLS, CDR2 YYNGEE. The chain's CDR3 is CASAGGLGAGGYTF. The DNA of the CDR3 is TGTGCCAGCGCGGGGGGTCTGGGGGCTGGTGGCTACACCTTC.

The V and J genes are TRBV4-3 and TRBJ1-2; no reliable D call. Trimming removed 0 bases from V and 7 bases from J, with 18 bases in between. The CDR3 consists of 16 residues. The V gene's germline CDR1 is LGHNA and CDR2 YSLEER. The CDR3, as DNA: TGCGCCAGCAGCCAAGATTTGAGAGGGCTTGGCGCTGGCTACACCTTC. Protein product: CASSQDLRGLGAGYTF.

V and J are TRBV10-2 and TRBJ1-6; D gene unclear. The V and J ends lost 2 bases and 0 bases respectively, with 8 bases between them. The CDR3 extends over 16 amino acids. Germline V gene lookup returns CDR1 WSHSY and CDR2 SAAADI. DNA for the CDR3: TGCGCCAGCAGTGAGGGAGCCCTCTCCTATAATTCACCCCTCCACTTT. Amino acids: CASSEGALSYNSPLHF.

This rearrangement joins TRBV27 to TRBJ2-2; D is unresolved. Germline V CDR1 and CDR2: MNHEY, SMNVEV (reference sequence). The CDR3 is made up of 12 amino acids. V was pared by 5 bases and J by 7 bases, with 8 bases between. This CDR3 is CASSPGYGELFF. The DNA for the CDR3 is TGTGCCAGCAGTCCGGGCTACGGGGAGCTGTTTTTT.

The V call is TRBV11-2, the J call TRBJ2-5; D might be TRBD1 (6 bases). Between the trimmed V and J ends, which lost 5 bases and 1 base, there was a span of 11 bases. The CDR3 has 14 amino acids. From germline, CDR1 is SGHAT and CDR2 FQNNGV. The DNA of the CDR3 is TGTGCCAGCAGCCGGGGACAACTCCAAGAGACCCAGTACTTC. This gives the protein CASSRGQLQETQYF.

The chain uses TRBV5-6 and TRBJ2-3; D may correspond to TRBD1 or TRBD2 (5 bases each). CDR3 size: 16 residues. Germline loops: CDR1 SGHDT, CDR2 YYEEEE. Trimming removed 4 bases from V and 2 bases from J, with 17 bases in between. The CDR3 region is CASSPGPIGHTDTQYF. CDR3 nucleotide sequence: TGTGCCAGCAGCCCGGGACCCATCGGGCACACAGATACGCAGTATTTT.

V usage is TRBV14 and J usage is TRBJ2-1, with D maybe TRBD2 (6 bases). The CDR3 runs to 14 residues. Trimming removed 0 bases at V and 15 bases at J, with 18 bases between. CDR1 SGHDN and CDR2 FVKESK come from the germline V gene. The CDR3: CASSQEFGGTPRFF. The CDR3 nucleotides read TGTGCCAGCAGCCAAGAGTTCGGGGGAACACCGCGGTTCTTC.

This chain links TRBV7-9 with TRBJ1-1; no firm D call. The CDR3 covers 13 residues. Germline V gene lookup returns CDR1 SEHNR and CDR2 FQNEAQ (reference sequence). Trimming took 6 bases from V and 4 from J, leaving 12 bases between them. CDR3 nucleotides: TGTGCCAGCAGTCCCAGAGAGGGCACTGAAGCTTTCTTT. Translating it yields CASSPREGTEAFF.

The rearrangement uses TRBV7-8 and TRBJ1-1; D unresolved. Germline V lookup: CDR1 SGHVS, CDR2 FQNEAQ. This CDR3 is built from 18 residues. The ends were cut back, 1 base at V and 2 bases at J, with 20 bases in the middle. For the CDR3, the DNA is TGTGCCAGCAGCTTAGTAACGGTGGCAGCGCGGTCTAACACTGAAGCTTTCTTT. Amino acid sequence: CASSLVTVAARSNTEAFF.

This rearrangement joins TRBV19 to TRBJ1-1; a weak D match, TRBD1 (5 bases). V lost 3 bases, J lost 6 bases, and 11 bases lay in between. This CDR3 comprises 13 residues. Germline V gene sequence: CDR1 LNHDA, CDR2 SQIVND (reference sequence). CDR3 sequence reads: CASSIGTYAEAFF. Written as DNA, the CDR3 is TGTGCCAGTAGTATCGGGACTTACGCTGAAGCTTTCTTT. Drawing the rest from reference TRBV19 and TRBJ1-1, the complete variable domain is DGGITQSPKYLFRKEGQNVTLSCEQNLNHDAMYWYRQDPGQGLRLIYYSQIVNDFQKGDIAEGYSVSREKKESFPLTVTSAQKNPTAFYLCASSIGTYAEAFFGQGTRLTVV.

The chain links TRBV27 to TRBJ1-2; D is possibly TRBD1 (6 bases). V lost 3 bases and J lost 3, with 8 bases in between. This CDR3 is built from 13 residues. Germline-derived CDR1 and CDR2 are MNHEY and SMNVEV (reference sequence). The CDR3 DNA reads TGTGCCAGCAGTTTGGACAGCTACTATGGCTACACCTTC. Translating it yields CASSLDSYYGYTF.

In nucleotides, the CDR3 is TGCGCCAGCAGCTTGAGAGTCAGCGGAACCGGGGAGCTGTTTTTT. It specifies CASSLRVSGTGELFF. The rearrangement uses TRBV5-1 and TRBJ2-2; maybe TRBD2 (5 bases). The V end was cut by 1 base, the J end by 5 bases, with 12 bases between. The CDR3 spans 15 residues. CDR1 and CDR2 from the germline V gene are SGHRS and YFSETQ.

The rearrangement joins TRBV28 to TRBJ1-5; tentative D call: TRBD1 (6 bases). Germline V gene data show CDR1 as MDHEN and CDR2 as SYDVKM. Trimming removed 5 bases from V and 2 bases from J, with 10 bases in between. CDR3 length: 14 amino acids. The CDR3 sequence: CASSNRQGNQPQHF. CDR3 nucleotides: TGTGCCAGCAGTAACCGACAGGGCAATCAGCCCCAGCATTTT. Drawing the rest from reference TRBV28 and TRBJ1-5, the complete variable domain is DVKVTQSSRYLVKRTGEKVFLECVQDMDHENMFWYRQDPGLGLRLIYFSYDVKMKEKGDIPEGYSVSREKKERFSLILESASTNQTSMYLCASSNRQGNQPQHFGDGTRLSIL.

This sequence joins TRBV6-4 and TRBJ2-1; TRBD2 might be the D (6 bases). Between the trimmed V and J ends, which lost 2 bases and 7 bases, there was a span of 12 bases. Looked up from germline, CDR1 is MRHNA and CDR2 is SNTAGT. There are 14 residues in the CDR3. CDR3 in amino acids: CASSDGGIENEQFF. CDR3 nucleotides: TGTGCCAGCAGTGACGGGGGGATCGAAAATGAGCAGTTCTTC.

The V gene is TRBV4-3, the J gene TRBJ1-2; D call uncertain. The V gene lost 2 bases and the J gene lost 3 bases, with 4 bases spanning the gap. Germline values: CDR1 LGHNA, CDR2 YSLEER. The CDR3 consists of 12 residues. Written as DNA, the CDR3 is TGCGCCAGCAGCCAAAGAGACTATGGCTACACCTTC. This translates into CASSQRDYGYTF.

This chain links TRBV2 with TRBJ1-3; D uncertain. V was clipped by 6 bases and J by 0 bases, with 15 bases between them. This CDR3 has 16 amino acids. Per germline, CDR1 SNHLY and CDR2 FYNNEI. The CDR3 DNA follows: TGTGCCAGCAGCCTCATCCTCGCTCCCTCTGGAAACACCATATATTTT. Amino acid sequence: CASSLILAPSGNTIYF.

The chain employs TRBV30 and TRBJ1-2; 9 bases fit TRBD1. The CDR3 consists of 13 residues. CDR1 is GTSNPN, CDR2 SVGIG, per germline (reference sequence). V was pared by 8 bases and J by 4 bases, with 8 bases of the junction left unmatched. The CDR3 loop reads CAGGQGGTYGYTF. In nucleotides, the CDR3 is TGTGCCGGGGGACAGGGAGGGACCTATGGCTACACCTTC.

V and J are TRBV19 and TRBJ1-6; TRBD1 is a possible D gene (6 bases). This CDR3 region has 16 residues. Looked up from germline, CDR1 is LNHDA and CDR2 is SQIVND (reference sequence). V dropped 5 bases and J dropped 7 bases, with 18 bases sitting between them. This CDR3 reads CASSAMQGRGNSPLHF. The CDR3, as DNA: TGTGCCAGTAGTGCCATGCAGGGGAGGGGCAATTCACCCCTCCACTTT.